This entry concerns a single T cell receptor beta chain. Its target is not known. The entry originates in a study of shared clonotypes between healthy human individuals. The overall study: Per-donor plates numbered three CD4 naive, three CD4 memory, two CD8 naive and one CD8 memory.

Study-wide results and caveats: Larger estimated richness was generally recorded for naive subsets relative to memory subsets.

Generated by immunoSEQ multiplex PCR, the TCRdb table keeps only in-frame clones and is missing some. Here the sample spans 550,000 to 700,000 clones, about 80% being singletons. This CDR3 spans 14 amino acids. Looked up from germline, CDR1 is MNHEY and CDR2 is SMNVEV (reference sequence). Trimming shortened V by 6 bases and J by 0 bases, and 11 bases separated the two germline ends. Sample: memory CD4+ T cells sorted from blood. Subset indicated: CD45RA-negative fraction. The V gene is TRBV27, the J gene TRBJ1-1; D is undetermined. The sequence came from a woman aged 30 to 39 in good health. CDR3 DNA: TGTGCCAGCAGCCGAGAGGGATTGAACACTGAAGCTTTCTTT. Encoded protein: CASSREGLNTEAFF.